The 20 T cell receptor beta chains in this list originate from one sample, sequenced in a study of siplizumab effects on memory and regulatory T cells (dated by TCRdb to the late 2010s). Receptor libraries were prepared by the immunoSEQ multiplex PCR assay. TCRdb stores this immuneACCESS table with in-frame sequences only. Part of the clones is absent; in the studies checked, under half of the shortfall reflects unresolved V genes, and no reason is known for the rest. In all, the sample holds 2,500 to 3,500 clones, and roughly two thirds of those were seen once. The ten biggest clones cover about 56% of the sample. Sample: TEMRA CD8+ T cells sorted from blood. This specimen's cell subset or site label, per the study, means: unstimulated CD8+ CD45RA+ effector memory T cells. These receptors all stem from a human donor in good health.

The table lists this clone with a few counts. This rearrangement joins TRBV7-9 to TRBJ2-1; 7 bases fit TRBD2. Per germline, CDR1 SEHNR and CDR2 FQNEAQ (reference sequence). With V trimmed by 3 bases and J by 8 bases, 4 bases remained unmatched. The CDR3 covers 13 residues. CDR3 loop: CASSFGTNDEQFF. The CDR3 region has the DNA TGTGCCAGCAGCTTCGGGACTAACGATGAGCAGTTCTTC. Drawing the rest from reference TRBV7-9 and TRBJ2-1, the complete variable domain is DTGVSQNPRHKITKRGQNVTFRCDPISEHNRLYWYRQTLGQGPEFLTYFQNEAQLEKSRLLSDRFSAERPKGSFSTLEIQRTEQGDSAMYLCASSFGTNDEQFFGPGTRLTVL.

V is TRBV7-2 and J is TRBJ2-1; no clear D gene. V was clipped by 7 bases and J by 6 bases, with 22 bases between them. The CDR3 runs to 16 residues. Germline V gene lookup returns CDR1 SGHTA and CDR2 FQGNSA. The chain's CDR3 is CASTPVGWFLGNEQFF. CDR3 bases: TGTGCCAGCACCCCCGTCGGGTGGTTTCTGGGCAATGAGCAGTTCTTC. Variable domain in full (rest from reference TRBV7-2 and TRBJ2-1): GAGVSQSPSNKVTEKGKDVELRCDPISGHTALYWYRQSLGQGLEFLIYFQGNSAPDKSGLPSDRFSAERTGGSVSTLTIQRTQQEDSAVYLCASTPVGWFLGNEQFFGPGTRLTVL.

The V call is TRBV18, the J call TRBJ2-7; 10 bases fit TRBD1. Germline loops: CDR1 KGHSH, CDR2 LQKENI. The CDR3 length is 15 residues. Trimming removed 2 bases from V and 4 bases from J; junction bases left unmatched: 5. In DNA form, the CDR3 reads TGTGCCAGCTCACCAGAAGGACAGGGGGGATACGAGCAGTACTTC. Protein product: CASSPEGQGGYEQYF.

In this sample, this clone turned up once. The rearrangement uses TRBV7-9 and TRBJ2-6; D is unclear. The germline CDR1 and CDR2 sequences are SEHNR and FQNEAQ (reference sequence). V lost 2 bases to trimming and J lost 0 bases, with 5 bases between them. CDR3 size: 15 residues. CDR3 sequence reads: CASSLMGSGANVLTF. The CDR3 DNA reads TGTGCCAGCAGCTTAATGGGCTCTGGGGCCAACGTCCTGACTTTC.

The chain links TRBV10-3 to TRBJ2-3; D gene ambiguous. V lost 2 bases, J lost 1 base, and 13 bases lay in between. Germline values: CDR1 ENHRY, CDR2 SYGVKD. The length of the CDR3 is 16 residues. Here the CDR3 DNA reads TGTGCCATCAGTGAGGCCCCCGGGCAGGGCACAGATACGCAGTATTTT. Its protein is CAISEAPGQGTDTQYF.

The CDR3 bases are TGTGCCAGCACCCCGGATCCATCTGGGGCCAACGTCCTGACTTTC. Translating gives CASTPDPSGANVLTF. J is TRBJ2-6 and V is TRBV27, with D hard to call. V lost 7 bases, J lost 1 base, and 11 bases lay in between. Germline CDR1 is MNHEY and CDR2 is SMNVEV (reference sequence). CDR3 length equals 15 residues.

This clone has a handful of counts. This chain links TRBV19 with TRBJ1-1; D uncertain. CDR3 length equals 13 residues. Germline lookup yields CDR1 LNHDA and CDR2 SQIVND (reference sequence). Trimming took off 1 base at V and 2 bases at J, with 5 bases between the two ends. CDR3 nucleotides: TGTGCCAGTAGTATAGTGCCCAACACTGAAGCTTTCTTT. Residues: CASSIVPNTEAFF.

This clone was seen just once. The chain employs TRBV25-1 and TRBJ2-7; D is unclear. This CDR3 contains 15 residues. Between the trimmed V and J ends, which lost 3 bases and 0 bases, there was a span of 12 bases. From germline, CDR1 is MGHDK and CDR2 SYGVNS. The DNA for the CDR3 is TGTGCCAGCAGTGACTGGGCAGGAAACTCCTACGAGCAGTACTTC. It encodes CASSDWAGNSYEQYF.

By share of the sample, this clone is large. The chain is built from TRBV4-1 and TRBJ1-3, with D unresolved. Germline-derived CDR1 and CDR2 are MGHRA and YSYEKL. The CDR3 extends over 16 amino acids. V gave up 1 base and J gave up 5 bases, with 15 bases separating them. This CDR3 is CASSQVSLADRNTIYF. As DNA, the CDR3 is TGCGCCAGCAGCCAAGTCTCACTGGCAGACCGAAACACCATATATTTT.

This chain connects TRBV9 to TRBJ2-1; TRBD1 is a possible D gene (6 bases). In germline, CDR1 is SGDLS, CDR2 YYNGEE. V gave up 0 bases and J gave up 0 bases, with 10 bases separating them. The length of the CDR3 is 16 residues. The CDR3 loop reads CASSVEDRSSYNEQFF. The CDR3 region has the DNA TGTGCCAGCAGCGTAGAGGACAGAAGCTCCTACAATGAGCAGTTCTTC.

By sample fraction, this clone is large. CDR3 sequence reads: CASSPGNYGYTF. In DNA form, the CDR3 reads TGCGCCAGCAGCCCCGGAAACTATGGCTACACCTTC. This chain links TRBV5-1 with TRBJ1-2; unclear D gene. This CDR3 region has 12 residues. Between the trimmed V and J ends, which lost 4 bases and 2 bases, there was a span of 6 bases. Looked up from germline, CDR1 is SGHRS and CDR2 is YFSETQ.

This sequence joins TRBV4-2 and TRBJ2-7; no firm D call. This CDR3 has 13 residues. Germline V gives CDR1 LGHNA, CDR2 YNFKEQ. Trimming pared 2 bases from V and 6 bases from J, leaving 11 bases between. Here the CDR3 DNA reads TGTGCCAGCAGCCAACCAGGACGGACCGAGCAGTACTTC. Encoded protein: CASSQPGRTEQYF.

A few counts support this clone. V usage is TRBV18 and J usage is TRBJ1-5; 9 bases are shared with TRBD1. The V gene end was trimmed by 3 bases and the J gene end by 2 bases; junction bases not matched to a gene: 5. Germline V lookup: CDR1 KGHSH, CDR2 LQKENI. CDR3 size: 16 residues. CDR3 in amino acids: CASSPRQGGGNQPQHF. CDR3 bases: TGTGCCAGCTCACCCAGACAGGGGGGAGGCAATCAGCCCCAGCATTTT. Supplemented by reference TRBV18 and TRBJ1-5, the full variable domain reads NAGVMQNPRHLVRRRGQEARLRCSPMKGHSHVYWYRQLPEEGLKFMVYLQKENIIDESGMPKERFSAEFPKEGPSILRIQQVVRGDSAAYFCASSPRQGGGNQPQHFGDGTRLSIL.

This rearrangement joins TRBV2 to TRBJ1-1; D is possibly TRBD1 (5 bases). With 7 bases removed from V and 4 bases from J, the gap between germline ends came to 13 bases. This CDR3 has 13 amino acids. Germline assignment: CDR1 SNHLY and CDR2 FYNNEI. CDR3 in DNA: TGTGCCAGCAAAACGGACATCGGCACTGAAGCTTTCTTT. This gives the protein CASKTDIGTEAFF.

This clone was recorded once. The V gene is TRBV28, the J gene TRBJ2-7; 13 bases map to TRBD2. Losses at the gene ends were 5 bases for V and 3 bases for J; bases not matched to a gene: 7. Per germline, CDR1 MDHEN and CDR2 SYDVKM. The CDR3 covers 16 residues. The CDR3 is CASSKSGLAGDYEQYF. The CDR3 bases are TGTGCCAGCAGTAAATCCGGACTAGCGGGGGACTACGAGCAGTACTTC.

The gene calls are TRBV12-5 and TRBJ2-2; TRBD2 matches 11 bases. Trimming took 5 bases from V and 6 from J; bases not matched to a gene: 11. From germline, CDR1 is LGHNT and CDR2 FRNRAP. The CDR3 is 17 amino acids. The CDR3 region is CASGRPPTSGISGELFF. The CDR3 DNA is TGTGCTAGTGGTCGACCCCCGACTAGCGGGATTTCCGGGGAGCTGTTTTTT.

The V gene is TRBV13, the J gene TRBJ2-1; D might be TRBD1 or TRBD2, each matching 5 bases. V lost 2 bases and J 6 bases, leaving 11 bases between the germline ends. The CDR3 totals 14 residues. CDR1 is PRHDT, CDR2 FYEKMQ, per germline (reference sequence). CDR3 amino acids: CASSLPGTSNEQFF. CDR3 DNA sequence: TGTGCCAGCAGCTTACCCGGGACGAGCAATGAGCAGTTCTTC.

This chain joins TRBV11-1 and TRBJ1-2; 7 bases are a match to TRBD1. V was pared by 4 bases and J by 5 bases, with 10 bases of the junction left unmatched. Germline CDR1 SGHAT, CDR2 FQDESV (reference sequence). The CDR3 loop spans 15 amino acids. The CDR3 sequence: CASSYSAGTAYGYTF. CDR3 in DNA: TGTGCCAGCAGCTACAGCGCCGGGACAGCTTATGGCTACACCTTC.

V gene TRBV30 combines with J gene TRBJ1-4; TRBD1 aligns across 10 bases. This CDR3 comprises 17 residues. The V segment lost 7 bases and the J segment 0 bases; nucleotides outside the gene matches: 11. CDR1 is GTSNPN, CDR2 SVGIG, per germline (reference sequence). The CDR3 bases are TGTGCCTTACTTAGGGGGGACAGGGGCCCAACTAATGAAAAACTGTTTTTT. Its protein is CALLRGDRGPTNEKLFF.

CDR3 residues: CASSPLGADGYTF. CDR3 coding DNA: TGTGCCAGCAGCCCCTTAGGGGCGGATGGCTACACCTTC. V is TRBV27 and J is TRBJ1-2; maybe TRBD1 (5 bases). The V end lost 6 bases, the J end lost 6 bases, and 14 bases lay between the germline ends. Germline lookup yields CDR1 MNHEY and CDR2 SMNVEV (reference sequence). The CDR3 length is 13 residues.